Listed below are T cell receptor beta chains from one sample, sequenced in a study of technical replicates of blood from four donors. Only in-frame clones appear in the TCRdb table, and some are missing; sequencing was by immunoSEQ multiplex PCR. The data contain about 80,000 clones, roughly 90% of them singletons. Material: T cells isolated from PBMCs. All receptors derive from a human donor in good health. Both conserved end residues are part of each CDR3. A D gene is named only where the DNA matches it firmly. Size is stated for part of the rows, as once, few or many counts, or as a class when the clone is expanded.

length	size	J	D	V	DNA	CDR3
15	-	TRBJ2-7	-	TRBV18	TGTGCCAGCTCACCACCGGGGCAGGGATCCTACGAGCAGTACTTC	CASSPPGQGSYEQYF
16	once	TRBJ1-2	-	TRBV12-5	TGTGCTAGTGGTTTGGTGGGGGGGGCGCCAGGGGCTGGCTACACCTTC	CASGLVGGAPGAGYTF
14	-	TRBJ2-5	TRBD1	TRBV6-5	TGTGCCAGCAGTTTTGGGACAGATCAAGAGACCCAGTACTTC	CASSFGTDQETQYF
14	-	TRBJ2-1	-	TRBV10-1	TGCGCCAGCAGCGAGACAGCGGGTCGAAATGAGCAGTTCTTC	CASSETAGRNEQFF
13	-	TRBJ1-1	-	TRBV5-1	TGCGCCAGCAGCTTGGGCCAAAGGGGAGAAGCTTTCTTT	CASSLGQRGEAFF
11	few	TRBJ1-1	TRBD1	TRBV2	TGTGCCAGCAGTGATCGACAGGGGGCTTTCTTT	CASSDRQGAFF
15	few	TRBJ2-7	TRBD2	TRBV5-1	TGCGCCAGCAGCTGGACTAGCGGGACGATCTACGAGCAGTACTTC	CASSWTSGTIYEQYF
11	-	TRBJ1-2	-	TRBV20-1	TGCACCCTTTTCAGGGGTTATGGCTACACCTTC	CTLFRGYGYTF
15	once	TRBJ1-2	-	TRBV19	TGTGCCAGTAAGGGCACAGGGACCTTTTCCTATGGCTACACCTTC	CASKGTGTFSYGYTF
15	-	TRBJ2-1	-	TRBV2	TGTGCCAGCAGTAGCACCCATAGCTCCTACAATGAGCAGTTCTTC	CASSSTHSSYNEQFF
15	few	TRBJ2-4	-	TRBV5-1	TGCGCCAGCAGCTTGGTAGATGGGGCAAAAAACATTCAGTACTTC	CASSLVDGAKNIQYF
15	-	TRBJ1-1	TRBD1	TRBV28	TGTGCCAGCAGCTCCAGGGGGCGAGGGAACACTGAAGCTTTCTTT	CASSSRGRGNTEAFF
12	-	TRBJ2-5	-	TRBV6-5	TGTGCCAGCTTAGGGGCGGGGGAGACCCAGTACTTC	CASLGAGETQYF
13	-	TRBJ2-3	-	TRBV6-5	TGTGCCAGCAGTTTTCTAGGCCTAGATACGCAGTATTTT	CASSFLGLDTQYF
14	-	TRBJ2-6	-	TRBV2	TGTGCCAAAGGAGAGTACTCTGGGGCCAACGTCCTGACTTTC	CAKGEYSGANVLTF
16	few	TRBJ1-5	TRBD1	TRBV6-6	TGTGCCAGCAGTCCGTCACAGGGGGAGGTGGATCAGCCCCAGCATTTT	CASSPSQGEVDQPQHF
15	-	TRBJ1-5	-	TRBV28	TGTGCCAGCAGTTTACCTATACAGGGAAGTCAGCCCCAGCATTTT	CASSLPIQGSQPQHF
15	-	TRBJ2-7	TRBD2	TRBV5-1	TGCGCCAGCAGCTTGGGACTAGCGGGAGTGGGCGAGCAGTACTTC	CASSLGLAGVGEQYF
15	-	TRBJ2-5	TRBD2	TRBV5-1	TGCGCCAGCAGCTTAGATCTAGCGGGAGTTGAGACCCAGTACTTC	CASSLDLAGVETQYF
12	-	TRBJ1-1	-	TRBV19	TGTGCCAGTAGTAATTTTACTCCTGAAGCTTTCTTT	CASSNFTPEAFF
16	-	TRBJ2-2	TRBD1	TRBV6-5	TGTGCCAGCAGTTACTGGACAGGGGATTTCGCCGGGGAGCTGTTTTTT	CASSYWTGDFAGELFF
14	once	TRBJ1-5	-	TRBV6-5	TGTGCCAGCAGTTACTCGGGGGCCTATCAGCCCCAGCATTTT	CASSYSGAYQPQHF
14	-	TRBJ2-3	-	TRBV21-1	TGTGCCAGCAGCACAAGGACTAGCACAGATACGCAGTATTTT	CASSTRTSTDTQYF
16	-	TRBJ2-2	-	TRBV7-2	TGTGCCAGCAGCTTAGTCAGGGTTTTTGGTACCGGGGAGCTGTTTTTT	CASSLVRVFGTGELFF
14	-	TRBJ2-7	TRBD1	TRBV23-1	TGCGCCAGCAGTCAGCCGGGACAGCCCGAGGAGCAGTACTTC	CASSQPGQPEEQYF